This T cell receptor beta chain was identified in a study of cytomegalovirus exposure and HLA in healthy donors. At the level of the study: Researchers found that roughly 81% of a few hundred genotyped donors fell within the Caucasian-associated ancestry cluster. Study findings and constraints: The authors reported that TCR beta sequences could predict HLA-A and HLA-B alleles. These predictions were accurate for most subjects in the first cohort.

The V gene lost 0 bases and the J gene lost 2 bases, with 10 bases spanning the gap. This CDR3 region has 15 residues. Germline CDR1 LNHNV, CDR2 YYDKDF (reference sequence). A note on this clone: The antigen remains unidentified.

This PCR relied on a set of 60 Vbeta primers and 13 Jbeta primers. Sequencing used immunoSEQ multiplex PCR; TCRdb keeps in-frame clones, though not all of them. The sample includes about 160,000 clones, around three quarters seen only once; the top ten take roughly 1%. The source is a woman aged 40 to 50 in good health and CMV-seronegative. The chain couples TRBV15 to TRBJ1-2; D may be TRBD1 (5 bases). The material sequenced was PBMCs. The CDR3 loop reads CATSRDAKGNYGYTF. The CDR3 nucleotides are TGTGCCACCAGCAGAGATGCGAAGGGGAACTATGGCTACACCTTC.